One and the same sample provided the 12 T cell receptor beta chains below, sequenced in a study of T-cell memory formation after mild COVID-19. MiXCR, applied by TCRdb to the 5' RACE reads, yields one record per CDR3 protein. The sample lists under 350,000 distinct CDR3 sequences; around 16% were seen once. Specimen: PBMCs or a T cell subset sorted from them (not recorded which). The receptors shown here come from a man aged 18 to 35 who had mild COVID-19 (a few samples of this study predate the infection). Cell type and time point are not known.

The sample holds one count of this clonotype. The rearrangement joins TRBV5-1 to TRBJ2-3, with a tentative D call TRBD2 (7 bases). V dropped 2 bases and J dropped 3 bases, with 19 bases sitting between them. Germline V CDR1 and CDR2: SGHRS, YFSETQ. The CDR3 runs to 17 residues. The CDR3 sequence is CASSFRVGGGVTDTQYF. CDR3 sequence (DNA): TGCGCCAGCAGCTTTCGGGTTGGCGGGGGCGTGACAGATACGCAGTATTTT. Complete variable domain (other parts from reference TRBV5-1 and TRBJ2-3): KAGVTQTPRYLIKTRGQQVTLSCSPISGHRSVSWYQQTPGQGLQFLFEYFSETQRNKGNFPGRFSGRQFSNSRSEMNVSTLELGDSALYLCASSFRVGGGVTDTQYFGPGTRLTVL.

This clonotype came up many times. V and J are TRBV7-2 and TRBJ2-7; a weak D match, TRBD2 (5 bases). The germline V gene encodes CDR1 SGHTA and CDR2 FQGNSA. The V end was cut by 5 bases, the J end by 1 base, with 9 bases between. This CDR3 region has 13 residues. Here the CDR3 reads CASSLAGSYEQYF. As DNA, the CDR3 is TGTGCCAGCAGCCTCGCGGGTTCCTACGAGCAGTACTTC.

A few counts support this clonotype. V and J are TRBV4-1 and TRBJ2-7; TRBD1 aligns across 7 bases. This CDR3 spans 15 amino acids. Looked up from germline, CDR1 is MGHRA and CDR2 is YSYEKL. Trimming cost V 3 bases and J 2 bases; bases outside gene matches: 7. The CDR3 sequence: CASSQPGQPTYEQYF. The CDR3, as DNA: TGCGCCAGCAGCCAGCCGGGACAGCCTACCTACGAGCAGTACTTC.

The rearrangement links TRBV7-3 to TRBJ2-3; TRBD1 matches 8 bases. This CDR3 has 18 residues. The germline gives CDR1 SGHTA, CDR2 FQGTGA. V trimming: 3 bases; J trimming: 5 bases; junction bases outside the gene matches: 16. The CDR3 sequence: CASSLTGDPPSPLDTQYF. The CDR3 DNA reads TGTGCCAGCAGCTTGACAGGGGACCCCCCGTCCCCGCTAGATACGCAGTATTTT.

The CDR3 region is CASSPTVSSYEQYF. In nucleotides, the CDR3 is TGTGCCAGCAGCCCGACGGTCAGCTCCTACGAGCAGTACTTC. V gene TRBV7-3 combines with J gene TRBJ2-7; no definite D call. Germline V gene data show CDR1 as SGHTA and CDR2 as FQGTGA. Trimming shortened V by 5 bases and J by 0 bases, and 11 bases separated the two germline ends. This CDR3 contains 14 residues.

The rearrangement uses TRBV4-1 and TRBJ1-2; the D is unclear. The CDR3 consists of 16 residues. Trimming cost V 0 bases and J 4 bases, with 15 bases left between them. Germline assignment: CDR1 MGHRA and CDR2 YSYEKL. In nucleotides, the CDR3 is TGCGCCAGCAGCCAAGAATCGACGGCTTTTAGCTATGGCTACACCTTC. Protein product: CASSQESTAFSYGYTF.

This clonotype has only a few counts. The CDR3, as DNA: TGTGCCAGCAGCGTAGGACAGGGCGGCGAGCAGTACGTC. Its translation is CASSVGQGGEQYV. The chain carries TRBV6-5 and TRBJ2-7; the match to TRBD1 covers 8 bases. Germline assignment: CDR1 MNHEY and CDR2 SVGAGI. The CDR3 consists of 13 residues. Trimming cost V 6 bases and J 6 bases; bases outside gene matches: 7.

The rearrangement uses TRBV10-3 and TRBJ2-3; 7 bases agree with TRBD2. Trimming cost V 3 bases and J 4 bases; bases outside gene matches: 4. CDR1 is ENHRY, CDR2 SYGVKD, per germline. The CDR3 covers 14 residues. DNA for the CDR3: TGTGCCATCAGTGACGCGGGGGAGTCAGATACGCAGTATTTT. This gives the protein CAISDAGESDTQYF.

This chain joins TRBV6-5 and TRBJ1-1; a possible D gene is TRBD1 (6 bases). Trimming stripped 6 bases from V and 1 base from J, with 15 bases between. Germline lookup yields CDR1 MNHEY and CDR2 SVGAGI. This CDR3 region has 15 residues. The CDR3 reads CASSLRTAANTEAFF. The CDR3 coding sequence is TGTGCCAGCAGCCTGAGGACAGCCGCGAACACTGAAGCTTTCTTT.

This chain links TRBV4-3 with TRBJ2-3; TRBD1 is a possible D gene (5 bases). Germline assignment: CDR1 LGHNA and CDR2 YSLEER. Trimming cost V 1 base and J 9 bases, with 20 bases left between them. The CDR3 is 16 amino acids. The CDR3 region is CASSQAPQGGAGTQYF. Written as DNA, the CDR3 is TGCGCCAGCAGCCAAGCCCCGCAGGGTGGAGCTGGGACGCAGTATTTT.

This clonotype appeared a few times. V gene TRBV20-1 combines with J gene TRBJ1-2; 8 nucleotides align to TRBD1. Germline values: CDR1 DFQATT, CDR2 SNEGSKA (reference sequence). The CDR3 has 15 amino acids. The J segment lost 0 bases and the V segment lost 8 bases, leaving 11 bases of the junction unmatched. The CDR3 spells CSTMSQQGANYGYTF. In DNA form, the CDR3 reads TGCAGTACCATGAGCCAACAGGGGGCTAACTATGGCTACACCTTC.

This clonotype was observed a handful of times. This chain uses TRBV7-6 with TRBJ2-7; 9 positions match TRBD1. Germline trimming cut 5 bases from V and 1 base from J; bases unmatched to any gene: 9. This CDR3 is built from 16 residues. Germline V gene data show CDR1 as SGHVS and CDR2 as FNYEAQ. CDR3 amino acids: CASSLDRDRESYEQYV. CDR3 bases: TGTGCCAGCAGCCTCGACCGGGACAGGGAGTCCTACGAGCAGTACGTC.